Below are 25 T cell receptor beta chains sequenced from a single sample in a study of blood T cell repertoires in COVID-19. Sequencing used immunoSEQ multiplex PCR; TCRdb keeps in-frame clones, though not all of them. The repertoire has 300,000 to 400,000 clones, approximately 88% of them found once; the top ten carry about 5%. Sequenced input: PBMCs or T cells enriched from blood (not recorded which). The receptors shown here come from a man between 25 and 39 years old who had recovered from COVID-19.

The V gene is TRBV28, the J gene TRBJ1-1; no firm D call. V lost 3 bases and J lost 0, with 20 bases in between. Germline V gene lookup returns CDR1 MDHEN and CDR2 SYDVKM. The CDR3 is 18 amino acids. The CDR3 protein is CASSLYGAGSSMNTEAFF. CDR3 in DNA: TGTGCCAGCAGTTTGTATGGCGCAGGTTCTTCCATGAACACTGAAGCTTTCTTT.

In DNA, the CDR3 is TGTGCCAGCAGCCCCCATAGCGGGGAGGCATCTGATACGCAGTATTTT. This sequence encodes CASSPHSGEASDTQYF. The chain uses TRBV7-2 and TRBJ2-3; TRBD2 matches 8 bases. With V trimmed by 5 bases and J by 6 bases, 13 bases remained unmatched. The CDR3 contains 16 residues. The germline V gene has CDR1 SGHTA and CDR2 FQGNSA.

This clone has more than one count but fewer than ten. The chain employs TRBV27 and TRBJ2-6; 9 bases align to TRBD1. Germline V gene sequence: CDR1 MNHEY, CDR2 SMNVEV (reference sequence). The V segment lost 1 base and the J segment 3 bases; nucleotides outside the gene matches: 1. The CDR3 loop spans 16 amino acids. In nucleotides, the CDR3 is TGTGCCAGCAGTTTATGGGGACAGGGTGGGGCCAACGTCCTGACTTTC. This encodes CASSLWGQGGANVLTF. Drawing the rest from reference TRBV27 and TRBJ2-6, the complete variable domain is EAQVTQNPRYLITVTGKKLTVTCSQNMNHEYMSWYRQDPGLGLRQIYYSMNVEVTDKGDVPEGYKVSRKEKRNFPLILESPSPNQTSLYFCASSLWGQGGANVLTFGAGSRLTVL.

The gene calls are TRBV4-1 and TRBJ1-1; tentative D call: TRBD1 (6 bases). The V end was cut by 3 bases, the J end by 0 bases, with 14 bases between. CDR3 length: 16 residues. Germline loops: CDR1 MGHRA, CDR2 YSYEKL. CDR3 sequence reads: CASSQGRGAVNTEAFF. Written as DNA, the CDR3 is TGCGCCAGCAGCCAGGGACGGGGGGCGGTGAACACTGAAGCTTTCTTT.

The chain combines TRBV5-5 with TRBJ1-3; the match to TRBD1 covers 8 bases. The CDR3 length is 15 residues. Germline CDR1 is SGHKS and CDR2 is YYEKEE (reference sequence). The ends lost 4 bases at V and 4 bases at J; junction bases unmatched: 7. The CDR3, as DNA: TGTGCCAGCAGCCCCGGACAGGGTAGGGGAAACACCATATATTTT. This codes for CASSPGQGRGNTIYF.

The chain has TRBV24-1 and TRBJ1-3, with D tentatively TRBD1 (6 bases). Trimming took 3 bases from V and 1 from J, leaving 6 bases between them. The CDR3 has 14 residues. CDR1 is KGHDR, CDR2 SFDVKD, per germline. Here the CDR3 reads CATSDGTSGNTIYF. The CDR3 nucleotides are TGTGCCACCAGTGATGGGACATCTGGAAACACCATATATTTT.

The chain is built from TRBV28 and TRBJ2-1, with D perhaps matching TRBD1 (6 bases). Trimming removed 2 bases from V and 0 bases from J, with 8 bases in between. The CDR3 contains 15 residues. Germline V gene lookup returns CDR1 MDHEN and CDR2 SYDVKM. The CDR3 region has the DNA TGTGCCAGCAGTTTAACAGGGAGCTCCTACAATGAGCAGTTCTTC. Amino acid sequence: CASSLTGSSYNEQFF.

This clone was detected many times. V and J are TRBV20-1 and TRBJ1-5; tentatively, D is TRBD1 (5 bases). The CDR3 consists of 14 residues. Germline loops: CDR1 DFQATT, CDR2 SNEGSKA (reference sequence). Trimming took 3 bases from V and 3 from J, leaving 12 bases between them. The CDR3 here is CSASPRDYNQPQHF. The CDR3 DNA sequence: TGCAGTGCTAGTCCCAGGGACTACAATCAGCCCCAGCATTTT.

This clone came up once. Within the sample, other DNA sequences also encode this same CDR3. The gene calls are TRBV28 and TRBJ1-5; TRBD1 aligns across 8 bases. V shed 2 bases, J shed 3 bases, and the junction held 3 bases outside the gene matches. CDR3 length equals 15 residues. CDR1 MDHEN and CDR2 SYDVKM come from the germline V gene. The CDR3 region has the DNA TGTGCCAGCAGTTTAGGACAGGGAAACAATCAGCCCCAGCATTTT. Its translation: CASSLGQGNNQPQHF.

The chain carries TRBV4-1 and TRBJ2-1; 7 positions match TRBD1. V lost 1 base, J lost 0 bases, and 6 bases stayed unmatched. Germline CDR1 reads MGHRA; CDR2 reads YSYEKL. The CDR3 length is 17 residues. CDR3 in amino acids: CASSQVGTASSYNEQFF. CDR3 DNA: TGCGCCAGCAGCCAAGTTGGGACAGCCAGCTCCTACAATGAGCAGTTCTTC.

V gene TRBV10-2 combines with J gene TRBJ1-6; weak D call: TRBD1 (6 bases). Germline V gene data show CDR1 as WSHSY and CDR2 as SAAADI. The CDR3 contains 16 residues. Between the trimmed V and J ends, which lost 0 bases and 5 bases, there was a span of 11 bases. CDR3 sequence: CASSESTGTHNSPLHF. CDR3 DNA: TGCGCCAGCAGTGAGTCCACAGGGACGCATAATTCACCCCTCCACTTT.

In this sample, this clone turned up once. The J gene is TRBJ1-3, the V gene TRBV9, with D uncertain. The V end was cut by 3 bases, the J end by 5 bases, with 6 bases between. CDR3 length: 12 residues. The germline V gene has CDR1 SGDLS and CDR2 YYNGEE. In DNA form, the CDR3 reads TGTGCCAGCAGCGGAGGCAGAAACACCATATATTTT. Encoded protein: CASSGGRNTIYF.

The rearrangement links TRBV30 to TRBJ1-4; no clear D gene. Trimming shortened V by 2 bases and J by 5 bases, and 6 bases separated the two germline ends. CDR1 is GTSNPN, CDR2 SVGIG, per germline (reference sequence). The CDR3 has 12 amino acids. CDR3 nucleotides: TGTGCCTGGAGTACGGGAAATGAAAAACTGTTTTTT. Translating it yields CAWSTGNEKLFF.

The chain employs TRBV2 and TRBJ1-5; possible D gene TRBD1, 5 bases. V was trimmed by 1 base and J by 7 bases, leaving 17 bases between them. Germline V gene data show CDR1 as SNHLY and CDR2 as FYNNEI. This CDR3 contains 16 residues. Here the CDR3 reads CASSEVARVAEQPQHF. Here the CDR3 DNA reads TGTGCCAGCAGTGAAGTGGCCAGGGTGGCGGAGCAGCCCCAGCATTTT.

This chain joins TRBV30 and TRBJ2-1; 13 nucleotides align to TRBD2. The CDR3 covers 14 residues. With V trimmed by 5 bases and J by 8 bases, 6 bases remained unmatched. In germline, CDR1 is GTSNPN, CDR2 SVGIG (reference sequence). CDR3 in amino acids: CAWAGTSGAYEQFF. DNA for the CDR3: TGTGCCTGGGCCGGGACTAGCGGGGCCTATGAGCAGTTCTTC.

This sequence joins TRBV15 and TRBJ2-3; D perhaps matches TRBD2 (5 bases). V was cut by 5 bases and J by 6 bases, with 12 bases left in between. The germline CDR1 and CDR2 sequences are LNHNV and YYDKDF (reference sequence). The CDR3 totals 13 residues. CDR3 DNA: TGTGCCACCAGCTCACCTAGCCGCGATACGCAGTATTTT. Amino acid sequence: CATSSPSRDTQYF.

The J gene is TRBJ2-2, the V gene TRBV7-2; 11 nucleotides agree with TRBD2. This CDR3 is built from 15 residues. Germline loops: CDR1 SGHTA, CDR2 FQGNSA. Unmatched junction bases numbered 6, after V lost 5 bases and J lost 7 bases. As DNA, the CDR3 is TGTGCCAGCAGCACCTCTAGCGGGGGGTACGGGGAGCTGTTTTTT. It specifies CASSTSSGGYGELFF.

The J gene is TRBJ1-4, the V gene TRBV6-5; D not certain. This CDR3 is built from 16 residues. Germline V gene data show CDR1 as MNHEY and CDR2 as SVGAGI. The V end was cut by 0 bases, the J end by 0 bases, with 8 bases between. CDR3 sequence: CASSYSRVATNEKLFF. As DNA, the CDR3 is TGTGCCAGCAGTTACTCCCGGGTTGCAACTAATGAAAAACTGTTTTTT.

This chain connects TRBV27 to TRBJ1-2, with 7 bases aligning to TRBD1. Germline V CDR1 and CDR2: MNHEY, SMNVEV (reference sequence). The CDR3 is made up of 16 amino acids. The ends lost 0 bases at V and 0 bases at J; junction bases unmatched: 4. The CDR3 region is CASSLSHRGPNYGYTF. In nucleotides, the CDR3 is TGTGCCAGCAGTTTATCCCACAGGGGCCCTAACTATGGCTACACCTTC.

The V call is TRBV5-1, the J call TRBJ2-5; TRBD2 is a possible D gene (5 bases). V was cut by 1 base and J by 5 bases, with 9 bases left in between. The CDR3 runs 13 residues. Germline CDR1 SGHRS, CDR2 YFSETQ. The DNA for the CDR3 is TGCGCCAGCAGCTTGCTCGGCGGGGAGACCCAGTACTTC. Encoded protein: CASSLLGGETQYF.

J is TRBJ1-5 and V is TRBV6-5; a possible D gene is TRBD1 (5 bases). The V and J ends lost 7 bases and 3 bases respectively, with 13 bases between them. The CDR3 is 14 amino acids. Per the germline V gene, CDR1 is MNHEY and CDR2 is SVGAGI. For the CDR3, the DNA is TGTGCCAGCACTCCGACAGTAACCAATCAGCCCCAGCATTTT. Translated: CASTPTVTNQPQHF.

This chain connects TRBV5-4 to TRBJ1-2; 7 bases fit TRBD1. V gave up 4 bases and J gave up 4 bases; unmatched junction bases: 10. The CDR3 loop spans 15 amino acids. The germline gives CDR1 SGHNT, CDR2 YYREEE (reference sequence). The CDR3 protein is CASSDYRGEPYGYTF. CDR3 nucleotide sequence: TGTGCCAGCAGCGACTACAGGGGTGAACCCTATGGCTACACCTTC.

This chain uses TRBV20-1 with TRBJ1-3; D not resolved. V was cut by 3 bases and J by 0 bases, with 9 bases left in between. The CDR3 has 14 amino acids. Looked up from germline, CDR1 is DFQATT and CDR2 is SNEGSKA (reference sequence). The CDR3 nucleotides are TGCAGTGCTAGTGCCCGGGGCTCTGGAAACACCATATATTTT. It codes for CSASARGSGNTIYF.

The chain is built from TRBV11-3 and TRBJ2-3; D gene ambiguous. Trimming pared 2 bases from V and 6 bases from J, leaving 9 bases between. The germline V gene has CDR1 SGHNT and CDR2 YENEEA. This CDR3 is built from 13 residues. CDR3 loop: CASSLSPADTQYF. CDR3 DNA sequence: TGTGCCAGCAGCTTAAGTCCCGCGGATACGCAGTATTTT. Filled out from reference TRBV11-3 and TRBJ2-3, the complete variable domain reads EAGVVQSPRYKIIEKKQPVAFWCNPISGHNTLYWYLQNLGQGPELLIRYENEEAVDDSQLPKDRFSAERLKGVDSTLKIQPAELGDSAVYLCASSLSPADTQYFGPGTRLTVL.

The chain links TRBV5-1 to TRBJ2-5; possibly TRBD1 for D (6 bases). V lost 3 bases, J lost 0 bases, and 9 bases lay in between. Germline lookup yields CDR1 SGHRS and CDR2 YFSETQ. The length of the CDR3 is 14 residues. The CDR3 loop reads CASSSGQNQETQYF. DNA of the CDR3: TGCGCCAGCAGCTCCGGACAGAACCAAGAGACCCAGTACTTC.